This note documents a single TCR beta chain sequence. Its target is not known. Being one base from a much bigger clone, this may be a read error. The iRepertoire nested amplicon-rescue multiplex PCR amplified TCR alpha and beta CDR3s from RNA. For one-step reverse transcription and amplification, roughly 100-400 ng of tissue mRNA or PBMC total RNA was used. Each CDR3 protein is one row after TCRdb ran MiXCR on the multiplex PCR reads. The sample lists 150,000 to 200,000 distinct CDR3 sequences, approximately 30% occurring once. These data come from a study of glioma-infiltrating T cells. Findings and limits, study-wide: Non-neoplastic patients had below-expected tissue-blood divergence, while all gliomas exceeded expectation. Tissue and blood shared very few CDR3 sequences.

Between the trimmed V and J ends, which lost 3 bases and 5 bases, there was a span of 16 bases. CDR1 and CDR2 (germline): MGHRA, YSYEKL. This CDR3 comprises 15 residues. The V gene is TRBV4-1, the J gene TRBJ1-2; D may be TRBD1 (5 bases). The sequenced sample consisted of glioma tissue, nonneoplastic brain tissue, or PBMCs (not recorded which). The source is a human donor with low-grade glioma or glioblastoma, undergoing nonglioma brain surgery, or in good health (not recorded which). CDR3 in DNA: TGCGCCAGCAGCCAGGGTACATCCTCAGGGTATGGCTACACCTTC. This sequence encodes CASSQGTSSGYGYTF.